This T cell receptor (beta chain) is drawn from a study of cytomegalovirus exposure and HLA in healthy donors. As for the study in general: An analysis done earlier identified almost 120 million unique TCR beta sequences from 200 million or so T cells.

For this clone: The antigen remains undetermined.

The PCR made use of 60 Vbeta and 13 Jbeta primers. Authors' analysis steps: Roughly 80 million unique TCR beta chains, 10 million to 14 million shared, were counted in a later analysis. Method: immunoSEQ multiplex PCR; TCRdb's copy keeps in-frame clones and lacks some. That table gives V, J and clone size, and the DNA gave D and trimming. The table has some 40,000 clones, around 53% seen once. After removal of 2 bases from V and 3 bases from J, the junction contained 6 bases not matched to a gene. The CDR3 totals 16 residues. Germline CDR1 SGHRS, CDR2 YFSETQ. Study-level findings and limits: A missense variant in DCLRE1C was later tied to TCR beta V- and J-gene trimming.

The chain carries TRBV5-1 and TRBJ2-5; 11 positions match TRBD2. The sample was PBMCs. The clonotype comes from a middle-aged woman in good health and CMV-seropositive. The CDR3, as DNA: TGCGCCAGCAGCTTAGCGACTAGCGGGGTCGAAGAGACCCAGTACTTC. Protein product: CASSLATSGVEETQYF.